This TCR beta chain originates from a study of blood T cells in healthy people across ages. Study summary: Capture via template switching afforded approximately one barcoded beta molecule per two T cells. Study-wide results and caveats: It was the long-lived donors that had more naive CD4+ cells and higher diversity than aged donors. Researchers report that TCR beta diversity correlated strongly with naive T cell percentage.

For the second PCR, which ran for 7 to 11 cycles, a sample-barcoded 5' primer and a J-beta primer mix were used. TCRdb re-analysed the 5' RACE reads in MiXCR, keeping a single row per CDR3 protein. The table lists about a million distinct CDR3 sequences, 51% of them singletons. CDR3 length: 15 amino acids. The V and J ends lost 7 bases and 4 bases respectively, with 19 bases between them. Germline values: CDR1 SEHNR, CDR2 FQNEAQ (reference sequence). In regard to this clonotype: Its cognate antigen is unknown.

The TCR sequence derives from a woman aged 55-70 years in good health. The sequenced sample was blood. The chain is built from TRBV7-9 and TRBJ1-2, with D hard to call. As DNA, the CDR3 is TGTGCCAGCACCTATTACAGCTACCAATTCTATGGCTACACCTTC. Amino acids: CASTYYSYQFYGYTF.